These 13 T cell receptor beta chains were sequenced from one sample in a study of T cells in Graves' hyperthyroidism and ophthalmopathy. Amplification of TCR beta CDR3 regions used RNA as the template. An initial round of RT-PCR targeting the TCR CDR3 relied on the HTBI primer set. TCRdb passed the multiplex PCR reads through MiXCR, listing each CDR3 protein once. The repertoire includes about 560,000 distinct CDR3 sequences, 16% of them detected once, and approximately 20% sits in the top ten. The sample taken for sequencing was blood. The origin of the receptors is a woman between 18 and 29 years old with Graves' hyperthyroidism.

This clonotype was detected many times. The J gene is TRBJ2-3, the V gene TRBV20-1; TRBD2 is a possible D gene (5 bases). Germline values: CDR1 DFQATT, CDR2 SNEGSKA (reference sequence). V lost 6 bases to trimming and J lost 0 bases, with 13 bases between them. The CDR3 covers 14 residues. The chain's CDR3 is CSATYGVSTDTQYF. The DNA of the CDR3 is TGCAGTGCGACTTACGGGGTTAGCACAGATACGCAGTATTTT.

The chain employs TRBV6-2 or TRBV6-3 and TRBJ2-1; D might be TRBD2 (5 bases). The CDR3 has 14 residues. V lost 7 bases and J 0 bases, leaving 10 bases between the germline ends. Germline-derived CDR1 and CDR2 are MNHEY and SVGEGT. CDR3 in amino acids: CASMRRNSYNEQFF. The CDR3 coding sequence is TGTGCCAGCATGAGGAGGAACTCCTACAATGAGCAGTTCTTC.

This clonotype was counted ten times or more. Here the CDR3 DNA reads TGTGCCAGCAGCTTAGGATGGCCCAGAGGGTCCTACAATGAGCAGTTCTTC. It encodes CASSLGWPRGSYNEQFF. The rearrangement joins TRBV7-2 to TRBJ2-1; weak D call: TRBD2 (5 bases). Germline V gene sequence: CDR1 SGHTA, CDR2 FQGNSA. Deletions cut 1 base from V and 1 base from J, with 14 bases between. The CDR3 has 17 residues.

This clonotype was counted between two and nine times. The V and J genes are TRBV4-3 and TRBJ2-7, with 10 bases fitting TRBD1. The trim removed 1 base at V and 6 bases at J, leaving 3 bases unmatched. CDR3 length equals 14 residues. The germline gives CDR1 LGHNA, CDR2 YSLEER. CDR3 nucleotide sequence: TGCGCCAGCAGCCAAGGGACAGGGGGGACCGAGCAGTACTTC. Protein sequence: CASSQGTGGTEQYF.

In its sample, this clonotype was seen many times. The CDR3 loop is CSARDPSRRYNQPQHF. The CDR3 DNA reads TGCAGTGCTAGAGATCCTTCGAGACGGTATAATCAGCCCCAGCATTTT. The chain is built from TRBV20-1 and TRBJ1-5; D uncertain. The CDR3 is made up of 16 amino acids. The germline V gene has CDR1 DFQATT and CDR2 SNEGSKA (reference sequence). Trimming stripped 0 bases from V and 4 bases from J, with 16 bases between.

The V gene is TRBV20-1, the J gene TRBJ1-1; D is uncertain. This CDR3 has 11 amino acids. Trimming pared 3 bases from V and 5 bases from J, leaving 7 bases between. Germline values: CDR1 DFQATT, CDR2 SNEGSKA (reference sequence). The CDR3: CSARGGTEAFF. CDR3 DNA: TGCAGTGCTAGGGGCGGAACTGAAGCTTTCTTT.

This clonotype has a handful of counts. The rearrangement joins TRBV27 to TRBJ2-1; 7 bases agree with TRBD2. Germline V gene lookup returns CDR1 MNHEY and CDR2 SMNVEV (reference sequence). V was pared by 3 bases and J by 9 bases, with 5 bases of the junction left unmatched. The CDR3 runs to 13 residues. CDR3 region: CASSFGSGTEQFF. CDR3 DNA: TGTGCCAGCAGTTTTGGGAGCGGGACTGAGCAGTTCTTC.

This clonotype has a count of ten or more. The chain couples TRBV12-3 or TRBV12-4 to TRBJ1-2, with D unclear. V lost 6 bases and J 2 bases, leaving 13 bases between the germline ends. The CDR3 contains 14 residues. The CDR3 bases are TGTGCCAGCAGCCCCGGTGGCGTGAACTATGGCTACACCTTC. Protein product: CASSPGGVNYGYTF.

The J gene is TRBJ1-5, the V gene TRBV28; D is possibly TRBD1 (6 bases). The germline V and J ends were trimmed by 5 bases and 6 bases, with 20 bases remaining between them. The length of the CDR3 is 16 residues. In germline, CDR1 is MDHEN, CDR2 SYDVKM. The chain's CDR3 is CASSLGLRGRSQPQHF. DNA of the CDR3: TGTGCCAGCAGTCTAGGCCTCAGGGGAAGAAGTCAGCCCCAGCATTTT.

This clonotype was seen many times. This chain connects TRBV7-8 to TRBJ2-2; D gene unclear. V dropped 1 base and J dropped 1 base, with 7 bases sitting between them. In germline, CDR1 is SGHVS, CDR2 FQNEAQ. The CDR3 covers 15 residues. The CDR3 DNA follows: TGTGCCAGCAGCTTAGGCAGGCTGAACACCGGGGAGCTGTTTTTT. Protein: CASSLGRLNTGELFF.

This clonotype has just a few counts. The CDR3 nucleotides read TGCGCCAGCAGCCTCGAACCAGGGGTTTCTGAAGCTTTCTTT. Protein product: CASSLEPGVSEAFF. V and J are TRBV4-1 and TRBJ1-1; D is possibly TRBD1 (6 bases). Trimming took off 4 bases at V and 6 bases at J, with 15 bases between the two ends. This CDR3 has 14 amino acids. Germline V gives CDR1 MGHRA, CDR2 YSYEKL.

V gene TRBV12-3 or TRBV12-4 combines with J gene TRBJ2-1; 7 nucleotides match TRBD2. This CDR3 is 15 amino acids long. Losses at the gene ends were 6 bases for V and 4 bases for J; bases not matched to a gene: 9. CDR3 nucleotides: TGTGCCAGCAGGGGCCGGGACTATGTTTACAATGAGCAGTTCTTC. Encoded protein: CASRGRDYVYNEQFF.

This clonotype has ten or more counts. The chain combines TRBV5-1 with TRBJ1-1; no clear D gene. Germline V lookup: CDR1 SGHRS, CDR2 YFSETQ. The CDR3 spans 16 residues. Deletions cut 4 bases from V and 0 bases from J, with 16 bases between. The CDR3 here is CASSDGRQIMNTEAFF. In nucleotides, the CDR3 is TGCGCCAGCAGCGACGGTCGGCAGATTATGAACACTGAAGCTTTCTTT.